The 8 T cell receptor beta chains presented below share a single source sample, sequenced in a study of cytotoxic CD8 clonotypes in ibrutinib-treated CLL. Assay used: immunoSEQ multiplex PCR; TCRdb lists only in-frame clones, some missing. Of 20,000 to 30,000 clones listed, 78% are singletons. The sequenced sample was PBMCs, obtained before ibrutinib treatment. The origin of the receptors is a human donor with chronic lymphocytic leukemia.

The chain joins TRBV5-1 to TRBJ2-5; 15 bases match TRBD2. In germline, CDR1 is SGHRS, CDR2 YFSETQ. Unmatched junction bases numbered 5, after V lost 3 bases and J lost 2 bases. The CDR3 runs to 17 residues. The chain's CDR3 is CASSSGLAGGYQETQYF. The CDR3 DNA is TGCGCCAGCAGCTCGGGACTAGCGGGAGGATATCAAGAGACCCAGTACTTC.

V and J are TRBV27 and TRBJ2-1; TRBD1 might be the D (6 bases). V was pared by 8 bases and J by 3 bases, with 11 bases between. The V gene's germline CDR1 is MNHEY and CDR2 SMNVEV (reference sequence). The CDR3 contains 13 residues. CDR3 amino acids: CASGRTVYNEQFF. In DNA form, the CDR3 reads TGTGCCAGCGGTCGGACAGTCTACAATGAGCAGTTCTTC.

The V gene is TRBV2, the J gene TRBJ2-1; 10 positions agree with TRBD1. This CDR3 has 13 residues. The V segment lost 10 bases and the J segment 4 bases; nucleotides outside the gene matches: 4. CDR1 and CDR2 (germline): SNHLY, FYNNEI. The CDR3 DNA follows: TGTGCCACTGACAGGGGGCTTTACAATGAGCAGTTCTTC. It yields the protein CATDRGLYNEQFF.

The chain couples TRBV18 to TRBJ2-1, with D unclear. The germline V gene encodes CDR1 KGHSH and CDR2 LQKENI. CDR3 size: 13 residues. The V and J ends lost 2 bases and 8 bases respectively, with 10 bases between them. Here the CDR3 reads CASSPSLRDEQFF. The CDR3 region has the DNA TGTGCCAGCTCACCATCCTTAAGGGATGAGCAGTTCTTC.

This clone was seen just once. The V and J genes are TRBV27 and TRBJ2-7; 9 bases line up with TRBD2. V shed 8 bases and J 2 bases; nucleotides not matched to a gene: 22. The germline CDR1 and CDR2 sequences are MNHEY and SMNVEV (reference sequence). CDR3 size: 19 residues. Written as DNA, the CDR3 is TGTGCCAGCCGGAAACCAAGAATTCTAGCGGGAAGATCGACCTACGAGCAGTACTTC. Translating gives CASRKPRILAGRSTYEQYF.

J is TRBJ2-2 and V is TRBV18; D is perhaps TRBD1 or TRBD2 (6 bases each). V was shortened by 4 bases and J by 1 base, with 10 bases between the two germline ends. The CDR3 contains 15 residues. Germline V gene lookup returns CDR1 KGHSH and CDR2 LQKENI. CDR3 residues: CASSQQGLNTGELFF. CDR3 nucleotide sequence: TGTGCCAGCTCACAACAGGGACTGAACACCGGGGAGCTGTTTTTT.

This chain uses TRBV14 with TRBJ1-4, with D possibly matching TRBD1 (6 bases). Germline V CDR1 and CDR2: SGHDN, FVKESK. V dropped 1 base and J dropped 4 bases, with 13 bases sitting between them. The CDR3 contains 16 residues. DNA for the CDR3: TGTGCCAGCAGCCAAGGGGGGGGCGCGGTTAATGAAAAACTGTTTTTT. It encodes CASSQGGGAVNEKLFF. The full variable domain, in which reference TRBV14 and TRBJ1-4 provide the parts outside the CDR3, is EAGVTQFPSHSVIEKGQTVTLRCDPISGHDNLYWYRRVMGKEIKFLLHFVKESKQDESGMPNNRFLAERTGGTYSTLKVQPAELEDSGVYFCASSQGGGAVNEKLFFGSGTQLSVL.

The CDR3 sequence: CASSPGTSGFSYEQYF. The CDR3, as DNA: TGTGCCAGCTCACCAGGGACTAGCGGCTTCTCCTACGAGCAGTACTTC. The genes are TRBV18 and TRBJ2-7; TRBD2 matches at 11 bases. There are 16 residues in the CDR3. V was pared by 2 bases and J by 0 bases, with 3 bases of the junction left unmatched. Germline lookup yields CDR1 KGHSH and CDR2 LQKENI. Using reference TRBV18 and TRBJ2-7 for the parts outside the CDR3, the full variable domain is NAGVMQNPRHLVRRRGQEARLRCSPMKGHSHVYWYRQLPEEGLKFMVYLQKENIIDESGMPKERFSAEFPKEGPSILRIQQVVRGDSAAYFCASSPGTSGFSYEQYFGPGTRLTVT.